Shown below are 14 T cell receptor beta chains from a single sample sequenced in a study of T cells and Merkel cell carcinoma outcomes. Only in-frame clones appear in the TCRdb table, and some are missing; sequencing was by immunoSEQ multiplex PCR. The table includes fewer than 2,500 clones, around 73% detected once. The sample taken for sequencing was tumor tissue from Merkel cell carcinoma. These receptors all stem from a human donor with Merkel cell carcinoma.

V gene TRBV19 combines with J gene TRBJ2-7; D possibly corresponds to TRBD2 (5 bases). CDR3 size: 16 residues. V was shortened by 3 bases and J by 6 bases, with 21 bases between the two germline ends. Germline values: CDR1 LNHDA, CDR2 SQIVND (reference sequence). In DNA, the CDR3 is TGTGCCAGTAGTATTGCGTATTTGAGGGAAGGAGGCGAGCAGTACTTC. It specifies CASSIAYLREGGEQYF.

The chain links TRBV18 to TRBJ1-6; 10 nucleotides align to TRBD1. Per the germline V gene, CDR1 is KGHSH and CDR2 is LQKENI. The length of the CDR3 is 13 residues. V dropped 8 bases and J dropped 13; count of bases not matched to a gene: 8. As DNA, the CDR3 is TGTGCCAGCACCGGGACAGGGGAGGCCCCCCTCCACTTT. It encodes CASTGTGEAPLHF.

The J gene is TRBJ1-1, the V gene TRBV30, with D possibly TRBD1 on 5 matching bases. CDR3 size: 17 residues. CDR1 is GTSNPN and CDR2 is SVGIG in the germline V gene (reference sequence). V dropped 0 bases and J dropped 0 bases, with 17 bases sitting between them. This chain's CDR3 is CAWSVRPKTGLNTEAFF. The DNA of the CDR3 is TGTGCCTGGAGTGTAAGACCAAAAACAGGCTTGAACACTGAAGCTTTCTTT.

The chain is built from TRBV2 and TRBJ2-7; TRBD1 might be the D (6 bases). Trimming pared 6 bases from V and 0 bases from J, leaving 21 bases between. The germline V gene has CDR1 SNHLY and CDR2 FYNNEI. The CDR3 is made up of 17 amino acids. DNA for the CDR3: TGTGCCAGCAGCAAGAAGTTTACAGGGAGTGCCTCCTACGAGCAGTACTTC. Amino acid sequence: CASSKKFTGSASYEQYF.

The CDR3 nucleotides read TGTGCCAGCAGTTATTCCCAGGGGGCGGCGGGAAACACCATATATTTT. The encoded protein is CASSYSQGAAGNTIYF. The chain combines TRBV6-6 with TRBJ1-3, with TRBD1 matching 8 bases. V shed 3 bases, J shed 4 bases, and the junction held 8 bases outside the gene matches. This CDR3 is built from 16 residues. CDR1 is MNHNY and CDR2 is SVGAGI in the germline V gene (reference sequence).

This clone was seen a handful of times. The chain carries TRBV7-9 and TRBJ2-1; TRBD2 agrees at 8 bases. In germline, CDR1 is SEHNR, CDR2 FQNEAQ (reference sequence). V was clipped by 4 bases and J by 9 bases; unmatched bases: 11. The CDR3 runs to 15 residues. CDR3 in DNA: TGTGCCAGCAGCTCCGGGACTAGTGACTCCGGTGAGCAGTTCTTC. Translation gives CASSSGTSDSGEQFF.

This rearrangement joins TRBV14 to TRBJ2-7, with 10 bases that match TRBD1. The V gene's germline CDR1 is SGHDN and CDR2 FVKESK. This CDR3 has 15 amino acids. V lost 4 bases and J lost 2; bases outside the gene matches: 5. The CDR3 reads CASSLLGQGTYEQYF. The CDR3 region has the DNA TGTGCCAGCAGCCTCCTGGGACAGGGGACCTACGAGCAGTACTTC.

J is TRBJ1-1 and V is TRBV5-4, with D perhaps TRBD1 (5 bases). The CDR3 consists of 14 residues. CDR1 is SGHNT and CDR2 is YYREEE in the germline V gene (reference sequence). Trimming stripped 5 bases from V and 7 bases from J, with 18 bases between. The CDR3 sequence is CASSWGTGVVEAFF. CDR3 DNA sequence: TGTGCCAGCAGTTGGGGGACGGGAGTTGTTGAAGCTTTCTTT. Supplemented by reference TRBV5-4 and TRBJ1-1, the full variable domain reads ETGVTQSPTHLIKTRGQQVTLRCSSQSGHNTVSWYQQALGQGPQFIFQYYREEENGRGNFPPRFSGLQFPNYSSELNVNALELDDSALYLCASSWGTGVVEAFFGQGTRLTVV.

The rearrangement uses TRBV11-1 and TRBJ2-6; 7 bases are shared with TRBD1. The CDR3 loop spans 17 amino acids. Germline loops: CDR1 SGHAT, CDR2 FQDESV (reference sequence). The junction had 7 bases not matched to a gene; V was cut back by 5 bases and J by 0 bases. The CDR3 reads CASSLRTGLSGANVLTF. CDR3 sequence (DNA): TGTGCCAGCAGCCTTAGGACAGGCCTCTCTGGGGCCAACGTCCTGACTTTC.

The sample holds a few counts of this clone. The J gene is TRBJ2-1, the V gene TRBV7-7; TRBD1 or TRBD2 may be the D gene (5 bases each). Trimming removed 0 bases at V and 9 bases at J, with 6 bases between. Looked up from germline, CDR1 is SSHAT and CDR2 is FNYEAQ (reference sequence). The CDR3 sequence is 12 residues long. The CDR3 DNA reads TGTGCCAGCAGCTTAGCTGGGGGTGAGCAGTTCTTC. It codes for CASSLAGGEQFF.

In the case of this clone: The junction departs from germline at one end; a sequencing error may be responsible. The rearrangement uses TRBV11-2 and TRBJ2-7; possible D gene TRBD2, 5 bases. The CDR3 runs to 12 residues. Germline CDR1 reads SGHAT; CDR2 reads FQNNGV. The CDR3 reads CASSWGGSEQYF. CDR3 nucleotides: TGTGCCAGCAGCTGGGGTGGTAGCGAGCAATACTTC.

The chain combines TRBV9 with TRBJ1-2; D is uncertain. Deletions cut 4 bases from V and 3 bases from J, with 16 bases between. CDR1 is SGDLS and CDR2 is YYNGEE in the germline V gene. The CDR3 is 15 residues long. Here the CDR3 reads CASSQEGPPYYGYTF. In DNA, the CDR3 is TGTGCCAGCAGCCAGGAGGGCCCCCCCTACTATGGCTACACCTTC.

V and J are TRBV7-9 and TRBJ2-3; TRBD2 might be the D (5 bases). Germline V gene lookup returns CDR1 SEHNR and CDR2 FQNEAQ (reference sequence). This CDR3 spans 14 amino acids. The germline V and J ends were trimmed by 0 bases and 4 bases, with 8 bases remaining between them. CDR3 in amino acids: CASSLAAGSDTQYF. In nucleotides, the CDR3 is TGTGCCAGCAGCTTAGCGGCGGGTTCAGATACGCAGTATTTT.

As to this clone: The same CDR3 also results from other DNA sequences found in this sample. The chain combines TRBV30 with TRBJ1-2, with 8 bases identical to TRBD1. Trimming removed 0 bases from V and 6 bases from J; junction bases left unmatched: 9. This CDR3 contains 15 residues. The V gene's germline CDR1 is GTSNPN and CDR2 SVGIG (reference sequence). Here the CDR3 reads CAWSVWTGPLDGYTF. The CDR3 region has the DNA TGTGCCTGGAGTGTATGGACAGGGCCTCTTGATGGCTACACCTTC.